This TCR beta chain appears in the sequencing data of a study of cytomegalovirus exposure and HLA in healthy donors. Across the whole study: The early release's HLA-typed donors yielded 70 million to 85 million unique TCRs.

The count of this clone is one. Its specificity is not known. Donors were nominally healthy when sampled, though unrecorded immune exposures were likely. Use of 60 Vbeta and 13 Jbeta primers characterized the PCR. Sequenced by immunoSEQ multiplex PCR; TCRdb stores in-frame clones only, minus some. Of 180,000 or so clones listed, more than 65% are singletons. The trim removed 4 bases at V and 4 bases at J, leaving 4 bases unmatched. CDR1 SGDLS and CDR2 YYNGEE come from the germline V gene. The CDR3 runs to 14 residues. Findings and limits, study-wide: Several of the most significant clusters were apparently associated with common viral pathogens in a later analysis. A further, later analysis showed that HLA-associated TCR beta chains (compared with equally common others) were more clonally expanded.

The gene calls are TRBV9 and TRBJ2-7; 11 bases line up with TRBD2. The sequenced sample consisted of PBMCs. The receptor's source is a female donor in good health and CMV-seronegative. The CDR3 nucleotides are TGTGCCAGCAGCTCCGGGACTAGCGGTTACGAGCAGTACTTC. Protein product: CASSSGTSGYEQYF.